One and the same sample provided the 19 T cell receptor beta chains below, sequenced in a study of tumor and adjacent non-tumor tissue in lung cancer. RNA was extracted from bulk tissue without any cell sorting. Distant lung tissue was collected more than 3 cm away from the tumor edge. TCRbeta libraries were built with three rounds of nested PCR, modified from ARM-PCR. MiXCR, run by TCRdb on the multiplex PCR reads, gives a single entry per CDR3 protein. The table has 90,000 to 100,000 distinct CDR3 sequences, about 80% seen once. Sequencing was carried out using distant non-tumor lung tissue. These receptors were taken from a man aged 60 to 69 with small cell lung cancer.

This clonotype was recorded a few times. The chain combines TRBV6-5 with TRBJ2-1, with 8 positions matching TRBD2. CDR3 length equals 18 residues. The trim removed 5 bases at V and 1 base at J, leaving 13 bases unmatched. In germline, CDR1 is MNHEY, CDR2 SVGAGI. In DNA form, the CDR3 reads TGTGCCAGCAGTGTCCGGATTAGCGGGAAGGCTTCCTACAATGAGCAGTTCTTC. Translated: CASSVRISGKASYNEQFF.

This clonotype appeared many times. This rearrangement joins TRBV4-2 to TRBJ1-4; D remains ambiguous. The germline V gene encodes CDR1 LGHNA and CDR2 YNFKEQ. The CDR3 is 14 amino acids. V lost 0 bases to trimming and J lost 3 bases, with 5 bases between them. CDR3 bases: TGTGCCAGCAGCCAAGACAGCTCTAATGAAAAACTGTTTTTT. Translation gives CASSQDSSNEKLFF.

The chain couples TRBV11-3 to TRBJ2-1; TRBD2 agrees at 15 bases. This CDR3 has 18 residues. V trimming: 0 bases; J trimming: 13 bases; junction bases outside the gene matches: 13. From germline, CDR1 is SGHNT and CDR2 YENEEA. The CDR3 loop is CASSLDGVGLAGGREQFF. CDR3 nucleotide sequence: TGTGCCAGCAGCTTAGATGGGGTGGGACTAGCGGGAGGACGTGAACAGTTCTTC.

Details on this clonotype: The junction and the germline gene differ at one end; a read error may be behind it. The chain uses TRBV20-1 and TRBJ1-2, with D possibly matching TRBD1 (6 bases). Germline V CDR1 and CDR2: DFQATT, SNEGSKA (reference sequence). The CDR3 consists of 14 residues. In DNA form, the CDR3 reads TGCAGTACTAGAGGGGACATCCTTAACTATGGCTACACATTC. This codes for CSTRGDILNYGYTF.

With respect to this clonotype: Compared with germline, one end of the junction differs, possibly owing to a read error. This chain connects TRBV6-2 or TRBV6-3 to TRBJ2-1; D gene ambiguous. From germline, CDR1 is MNHEY and CDR2 SVGEGT. This CDR3 is 13 amino acids long. The CDR3 region is CASSTCPKNEQFF. CDR3 bases: TGTGCCAGCAGTACCTGTCCTAAGAATGAGCAGTTTTTC.

The CDR3 DNA sequence: TGTGCCAGGAGTCACAGTGCAACTAATGAAAAACTGTTTTTT. Translating gives CARSHSATNEKLFF. This chain connects TRBV6-6 to TRBJ1-4; no firm D call. The germline gives CDR1 MNHNY, CDR2 SVGAGI (reference sequence). The CDR3 spans 14 residues. The germline V and J ends were trimmed by 9 bases and 0 bases, with 11 bases remaining between them.

Comment on this clonotype: The junction shows a germline mismatch at one end, possibly a read error. The chain links TRBV5-5 to TRBJ2-1; 11 bases are a match to TRBD2. The CDR3 covers 20 residues. The germline V gene encodes CDR1 SGHKS and CDR2 YYEKEE (reference sequence). CDR3 sequence reads: CANWPGTSGTLLSRENEQFF. The CDR3 region has the DNA TGTGCCAACTGGCCTGGGACTAGCGGAACCCTTTTGTCCCGGGAGAATGAACAGTTCTTC.

As to this clonotype: A read error is possible here, since a much larger clone lies one base away. This sequence joins TRBV20-1 and TRBJ2-5; 9 nucleotides align to TRBD1. The ends lost 5 bases at V and 5 bases at J; junction bases unmatched: 6. The germline CDR1 and CDR2 sequences are DFQATT and SNEGSKA (reference sequence). CDR3 length equals 13 residues. The CDR3 coding sequence is TGCAGTGCTTCCGGACAGGGGAAGGAGACCCAGTACTTC. It specifies CSASGQGKETQYF.

Note on this clonotype: Because it lacks the conserved phenylalanine or tryptophan at the end, this CDR3 is likely a read error. The chain has TRBV5-6 and TRBJ1-1, with a possible D match to TRBD1 (5 bases). The CDR3 is made up of 16 amino acids. V was clipped by 0 bases and J by 1 base, with 13 bases between them. Looked up from germline, CDR1 is SGHDT and CDR2 is YYEEEE. As DNA, the CDR3 is TGTGCCAGCAGCTTGGCCTCTGGGACGGCGAACACTGAAGCTTTCATT. Protein sequence: CASSLASGTANTEAFI.

Only a few counts were recorded for this clonotype. Since a much larger clone is just one base distant, this may be a read error. This chain joins TRBV28 and TRBJ1-2, with a tentative D call TRBD1 (6 bases). The germline V gene encodes CDR1 MDHEN and CDR2 SYDVKM. The germline V and J ends were trimmed by 7 bases and 8 bases, with 26 bases remaining between them. The CDR3 is 16 amino acids. The CDR3 is CASTMLRDTGRGGYTF. CDR3 DNA: TGTGCCAGCACCATGCTCCGGGACACGGGGCGAGGAGGCTACACCTTC.

Concerning this clonotype itself: Given a much more abundant clone one base away, this may be a read error. The chain employs TRBV20-1 and TRBJ2-3; 7 bases align to TRBD2. This CDR3 region has 16 residues. J gave up 0 bases and V 7 bases, and 13 bases lay outside the gene matches. Germline CDR1 and CDR2: DFQATT and SNEGSKA (reference sequence). CDR3 sequence: CSVRSPLSGSTDTQYF. Here the CDR3 DNA reads TGCAGTGTTAGGTCCCCCCTTAGCGGGAGCACAGATACGCAGTATTTT.

The rearrangement joins TRBV11-2 to TRBJ2-3; unclear D gene. Trimming shortened V by 2 bases and J by 14 bases, and 20 bases separated the two germline ends. The CDR3 contains 14 residues. Per the germline V gene, CDR1 is SGHAT and CDR2 is FQNNGV. CDR3 bases: TGTGCCAGCAGCTTAAATTTTCTCAGTGAAGCGCGGTATTTT. Protein sequence: CASSLNFLSEARYF.

On this clonotype: One end of the junction fails to match germline, which may point to a read error. The chain is built from TRBV4-2 and TRBJ2-5; 12 bases fit TRBD2. This CDR3 has 15 residues. Germline V gives CDR1 LGHNA, CDR2 YNFKEQ. This chain's CDR3 is CACSSRLAGEETHYF. CDR3 sequence (DNA): TGTGCCTGCAGCTCAAGACTAGCGGGAGAAGAGACCCATTACTTC.

Comments on this clonotype: This sequence may be a read error, since a much larger clone differs from it by one base. The gene calls are TRBV5-1 and TRBJ2-1; no reliable D call. Trimming cost V 5 bases and J 1 base, with 13 bases left between them. This CDR3 spans 15 amino acids. CDR1 is SGHRS, CDR2 YFSETQ, per germline. The CDR3 loop is CASSSSSNSYNEQFF. DNA of the CDR3: TGCGCCAGCAGTTCTAGTAGTAATTCCTACAATGAGCAGTTCTTC.

The chain links TRBV10-2 to TRBJ1-5, with a tentative D call TRBD1 (5 bases). The CDR3 runs 13 residues. Germline V gives CDR1 WSHSY, CDR2 SAAADI. V was shortened by 3 bases and J by 15 bases, with 18 bases between the two germline ends. The CDR3 DNA reads as TGCGCCAGCAGTGATAGCATGGAACAGGCCTCGCATTTT. Protein: CASSDSMEQASHF.

With respect to this clonotype: One end of the junction fails to match germline, which may point to a read error. The chain joins TRBV20-1 to TRBJ2-3; 7 positions agree with TRBD2. The CDR3 is 14 amino acids. CDR1 DFQATT and CDR2 SNEGSKA come from the germline V gene (reference sequence). CDR3 region: CSARGLTGSDRQYF. For the CDR3, the DNA is TGCAGTGCCCGGGGACTAACGGGATCGGATAGGCAGTATTTT.

Of note for this clonotype: At one end the junction does not follow the germline gene, possibly because of a read error. The chain carries TRBV7-9 and TRBJ2-5; weak D call: TRBD1 (6 bases). There are 14 residues in the CDR3. The V gene's germline CDR1 is SEHNR and CDR2 FQNEAQ (reference sequence). The CDR3 loop is CTSNYSTGLETQYF. The DNA for the CDR3 is TGTACCAGCAACTACTCCACAGGGTTAGAGACCCAGTACTTC. Complete variable domain (other parts from reference TRBV7-9 and TRBJ2-5): DTGVSQNPRHKITKRGQNVTFRCDPISEHNRLYWYRQTLGQGPEFLTYFQNEAQLEKSRLLSDRFSAERPKGSFSTLEIQRTEQGDSAMYLCTSNYSTGLETQYFGPGTRLLVL.

V is TRBV11-2 and J is TRBJ1-2, with D tentatively TRBD1 (5 bases). The V end lost 5 bases, the J end lost 4 bases, and 11 bases lay between the germline ends. The CDR3 runs to 13 residues. CDR1 SGHAT and CDR2 FQNNGV come from the germline V gene. The CDR3 DNA sequence: TGTGCCAGCAGCCCCCCAGGGTGCTATGGCTACACCTTC. Residues: CASSPPGCYGYTF.

Details on this clonotype: One junction end disagrees with the germline gene, perhaps due to a read error. The rearrangement links TRBV7-9 to TRBJ2-5; tentative D call: TRBD1 (6 bases). Germline V CDR1 and CDR2: SEHNR, FQNEAQ (reference sequence). This CDR3 is 14 amino acids long. CDR3 coding DNA: TGTACCAGCACTTACTCCACAGGGTTCGAGACCCAGTACTTC. Its translation: CTSTYSTGFETQYF.